The entry that follows covers one T cell receptor (beta chain) sequence. Antigen specificity is unknown. The CDR3 regions of TCR beta were amplified from RNA transcripts. When the TCR CDR3 underwent first-round RT-PCR, the HTBI primer set was used. Each CDR3 protein gets one entry after TCRdb re-called the multiplex PCR reads with MiXCR. The sample consists of around 720,000 distinct CDR3 sequences, around a third of them appearing once. The CDR3 covers 12 residues. This sample was included in a study of T cells in Graves' hyperthyroidism and ophthalmopathy. Study results and caveats: Most thyroid-expanded clonotypes above 0.001 were also found in blood. With a median lead of around 6.7 months before onset, the model predicted ophthalmopathy.

Clinical symptoms, serum thyroxine, TRAb, thyroid ultrasound and orbital computed tomography informed diagnoses. This clonotype was sampled from a middle-aged woman with Graves' hyperthyroidism. V usage is TRBV3-2 and J usage is TRBJ2-2. TRBV3-2 is shown as a pseudogene. Sequenced material: blood. The CDR3 region has the DNA TGTGCCAGCAGAAGAGGTCACGGGGAGCTGTTTTTT. Protein sequence: CASRRGHGELFF.